This TCR beta chain was recovered during a study of Ad26.COV2.S vaccination and SARS-CoV-2 variants (dated by TCRdb to about 2021). The study in broad terms: Donors in the vaccine arm were drawn from COV1001, a phase I-IIa trial of Ad26.COV2.S in healthy adults that was multicentre, randomized, double-blind and placebo-controlled. Ad26.COV2.S was administered intramuscularly at a dose of 5x10^10 or 1x10^11 viral particles, either as one shot or as two shots given 56 days apart. Sequencing of the TCRbeta repertoire served to evaluate the specificity and breadth of SARS-CoV-2-reactive T cell receptors following Ad26.COV2.S vaccination. The TCR-sequenced set comprised about 32 samples: 19 Ad26.COV2.S vaccine recipients, 5 placebo recipients and 8 SARS-CoV-2 convalescent individuals. Participants in the trial were split at random into five groups of five each, receiving low-dose or high-dose Ad26.COV2.S once or twice, or else placebo on both occasions. Blinding of investigators to trial group allocation was maintained during experiments and outcome assessment.

The CDR3 numbers 15 residues from cysteine through phenylalanine. Just the 45-base CDR3 DNA is kept, in frame starting at base 1. Here V drops 6 bases and J drops 8 bases, and the junction holds 13 bases not matched to any gene. The germline V gene provides CDR1 MNHEY and CDR2 SVGAGI. In regard to this clone: Its antigen specificity is not known. Per-base quality was not reported, and no clone a single base away is much larger than it.

TCRbeta CDR3 regions were sequenced with the immunoSEQ Assay. After extraction, genomic DNA underwent amplification by bias-controlled multiplex PCR, followed by high-throughput sequencing. The original pipeline was this. Collapsing and filtering of sequences were performed to quantify the absolute abundance of each unique TCRbeta CDR3 region. T cell fraction was estimated by normalizing TCRbeta template counts to usable DNA, with usable DNA measured through amplification of reference genes found in all nucleated cells. Repertoire TCRs were annotated as SARS-CoV-2-specific when V gene, CDR3 amino acid sequence and J gene were exactly matched to a known reactive TCR set. The reference SARS-CoV-2 TCR set came from MIRA and was filtered for enrichment in COVID-19-positive ImmuneCODE repertoires, removing public or cross-reactive TCRs. Based on the MIRA antigens, annotated TCRs were further analysed at the level of specific ORF or position within ORF. Breadth was defined as the number of annotated unique rearrangements divided by the total number of unique productive rearrangements, and depth was defined as the summed frequency of the annotated unique rearrangements. Group comparisons of TCR breadth used two-sided Wilcoxon rank-sum tests. Imported from immuneACCESS, the table was reduced by TCRdb to in-frame sequences with V and J called. These copies leave out some clones; in studies compared against another copy, an unresolved V gene accounts for under half, and the cause of the remainder is not known. That table furnishes V, J and clone size, whereas the DNA furnished D and trimming. The sample table records 380,000 or so clones; 88% of these occur just once. The top ten constitute 6.4% of the sample.

Results and caveats for the whole study, not just this receptor: After vaccination, spike-specific CD8+ and CD4+ T cell responses were reported to show substantial breadth. Vaccine and placebo recipients had comparable non-spike TCR breadth, which fits with the vaccine containing only spike. Comparing responses between vaccine doses or regimens was not something the study was powered to do. Spike-specific TCR breadth was higher in Ad26.COV2.S recipients than in placebo recipients (P = 0.0014). The authors noted that total T cell responses may have been underestimated by the TCR breadth and depth analyses.

The treatment or condition label for this specimen denotes: about 20 received Ad26.COV2.S at low or high dose, single or two shots; a few received placebo; per-sample allocation not given. Repertoires of vaccine and placebo recipients were sequenced from samples taken on day 63 after the first injection. Cohort 1b enrolled 25 or so adults aged 18-55 years at a single site in Boston, USA, between 29 July and 7 August 2020. Ad26.COV2.S consisted of a replication-incompetent adenovirus type 26 vector by which a prefusion-stabilized SARS-CoV-2 spike protein from the original Wuhan strain was expressed.

The source of this sequence is a person aged 18-60 years who received the Ad26.COV2.S COVID-19 vaccine or a placebo. The sample in question was peripheral blood, obtained in a trial of Ad26.COV2.S vaccine versus placebo. Here the chain combines TRBV6-5 and TRBJ1-2; TRBD1 fits 9 bases in the junction. Here is the DNA: TGTGCCAGCAGCTACGGGGAATGGACAGGGGACGGCTACACCTTC. Its amino acids are CASSYGEWTGDGYTF.